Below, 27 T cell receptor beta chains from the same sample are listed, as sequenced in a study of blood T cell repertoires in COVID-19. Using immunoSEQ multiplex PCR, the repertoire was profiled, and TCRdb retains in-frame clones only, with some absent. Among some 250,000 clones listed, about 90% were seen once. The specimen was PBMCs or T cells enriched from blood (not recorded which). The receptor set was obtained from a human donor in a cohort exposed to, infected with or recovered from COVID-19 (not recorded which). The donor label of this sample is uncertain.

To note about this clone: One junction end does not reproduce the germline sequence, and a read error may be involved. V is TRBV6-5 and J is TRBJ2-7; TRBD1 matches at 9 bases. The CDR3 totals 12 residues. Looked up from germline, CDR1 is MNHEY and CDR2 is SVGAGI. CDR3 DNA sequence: TGTGCCACAGGGAGCCTTACAGGGGGCGGCGGCTTC. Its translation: CATGSLTGGGGF.

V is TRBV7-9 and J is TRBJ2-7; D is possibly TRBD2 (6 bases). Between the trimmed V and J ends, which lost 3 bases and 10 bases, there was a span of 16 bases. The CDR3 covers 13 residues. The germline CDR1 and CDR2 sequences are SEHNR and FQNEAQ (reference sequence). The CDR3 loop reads CASSLGSSGAQYF. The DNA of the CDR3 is TGTGCCAGCAGCTTGGGCAGTTCGGGAGCACAGTACTTC.

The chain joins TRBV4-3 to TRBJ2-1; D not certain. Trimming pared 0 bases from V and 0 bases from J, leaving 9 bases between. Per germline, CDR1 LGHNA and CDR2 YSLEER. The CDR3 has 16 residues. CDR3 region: CASSQEKSASYNEQFF. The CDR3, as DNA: TGCGCCAGCAGCCAAGAAAAGAGCGCCTCCTACAATGAGCAGTTCTTC.

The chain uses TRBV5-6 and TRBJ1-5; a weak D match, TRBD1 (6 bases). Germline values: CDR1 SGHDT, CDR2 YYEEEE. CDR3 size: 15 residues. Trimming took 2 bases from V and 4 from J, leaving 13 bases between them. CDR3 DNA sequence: TGTGCCAGCAGCTTCTGGGGGGGCCGGAATCAGCCCCAGCATTTT. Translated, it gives CASSFWGGRNQPQHF.

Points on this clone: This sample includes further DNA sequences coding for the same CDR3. The CDR3 DNA sequence: TGTGCCAGCTCACCAGGCGGGAACACTGAAGCTTTCTTT. It codes for CASSPGGNTEAFF. The rearrangement joins TRBV18 to TRBJ1-1; the D is unclear. The CDR3 length is 13 residues. Trimming took 2 bases from V and 1 from J, leaving 5 bases between them. Germline V gives CDR1 KGHSH, CDR2 LQKENI.

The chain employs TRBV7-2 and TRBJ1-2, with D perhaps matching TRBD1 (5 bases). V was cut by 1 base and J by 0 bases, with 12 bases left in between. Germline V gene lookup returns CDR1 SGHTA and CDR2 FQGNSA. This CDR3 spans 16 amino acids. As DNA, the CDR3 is TGTGCCAGCAGCTTAGTGGGGGGGTCCTCTAACTATGGCTACACCTTC. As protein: CASSLVGGSSNYGYTF.

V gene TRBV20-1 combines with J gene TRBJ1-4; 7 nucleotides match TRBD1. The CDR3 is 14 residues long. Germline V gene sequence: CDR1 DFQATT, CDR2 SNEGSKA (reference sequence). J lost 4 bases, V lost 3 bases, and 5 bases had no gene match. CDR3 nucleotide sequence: TGCAGTGCTAGTCCCGGGACAGTTAATGAAAAACTGTTTTTT. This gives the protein CSASPGTVNEKLFF.

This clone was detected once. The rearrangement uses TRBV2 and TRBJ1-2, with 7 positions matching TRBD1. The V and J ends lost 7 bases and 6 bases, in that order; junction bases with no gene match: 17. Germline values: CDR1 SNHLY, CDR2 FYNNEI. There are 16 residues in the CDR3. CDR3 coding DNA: TGTGCCAGCACCCCCCTTGCGGGCAGGGGGATGAATGGCTACACCTTC. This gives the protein CASTPLAGRGMNGYTF.

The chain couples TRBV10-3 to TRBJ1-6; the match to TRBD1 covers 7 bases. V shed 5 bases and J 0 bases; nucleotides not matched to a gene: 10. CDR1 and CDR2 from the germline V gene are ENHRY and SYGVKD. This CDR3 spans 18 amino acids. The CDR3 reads CAISNMRGQSSYNSPLHF. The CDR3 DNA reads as TGTGCCATCAGTAATATGCGGGGACAGAGCTCCTATAATTCACCCCTCCACTTT.

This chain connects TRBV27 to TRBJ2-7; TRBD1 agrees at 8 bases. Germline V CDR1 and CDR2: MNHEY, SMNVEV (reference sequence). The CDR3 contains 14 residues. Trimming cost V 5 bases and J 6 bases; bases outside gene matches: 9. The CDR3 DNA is TGTGCCAGCAGTCCCGGACAGGGTATAAGCGAGCAGTACTTC. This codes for CASSPGQGISEQYF.

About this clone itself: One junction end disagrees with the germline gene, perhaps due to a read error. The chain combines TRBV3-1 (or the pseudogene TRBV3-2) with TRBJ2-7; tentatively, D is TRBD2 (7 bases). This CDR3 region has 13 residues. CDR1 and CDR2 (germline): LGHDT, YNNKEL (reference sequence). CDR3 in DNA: TGTGCCAGCGGGGGGGCCCTCTCCCACGAGCAGTACTTC. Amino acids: CASGGALSHEQYF.

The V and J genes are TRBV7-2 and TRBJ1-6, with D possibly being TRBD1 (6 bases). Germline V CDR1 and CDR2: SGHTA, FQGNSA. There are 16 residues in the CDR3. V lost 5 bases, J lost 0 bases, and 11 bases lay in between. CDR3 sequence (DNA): TGTGCCAGCAGCGTTACAGGGAGCTCCTATAATTCACCCCTCCACTTT. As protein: CASSVTGSSYNSPLHF. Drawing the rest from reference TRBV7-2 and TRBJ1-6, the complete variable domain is GAGVSQSPSNKVTEKGKDVELRCDPISGHTALYWYRQSLGQGLEFLIYFQGNSAPDKSGLPSDRFSAERTGGSVSTLTIQRTQQEDSAVYLCASSVTGSSYNSPLHFGNGTRLTVT.

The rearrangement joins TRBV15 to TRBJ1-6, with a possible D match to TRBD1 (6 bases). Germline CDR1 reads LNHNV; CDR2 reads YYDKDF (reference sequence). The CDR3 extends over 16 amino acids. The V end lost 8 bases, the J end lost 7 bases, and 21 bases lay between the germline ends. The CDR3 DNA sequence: TGTGCCACCGGGCGGTCCTTCGGACAGAAGAATTCACCCCTCCACTTT. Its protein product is CATGRSFGQKNSPLHF.

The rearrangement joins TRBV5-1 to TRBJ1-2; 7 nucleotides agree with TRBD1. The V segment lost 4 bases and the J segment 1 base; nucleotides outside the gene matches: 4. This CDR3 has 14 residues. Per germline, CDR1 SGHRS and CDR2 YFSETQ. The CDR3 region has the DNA TGCGCCAGCAGCCCCACAGGGGTTAACTATGGCTACACCTTC. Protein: CASSPTGVNYGYTF.

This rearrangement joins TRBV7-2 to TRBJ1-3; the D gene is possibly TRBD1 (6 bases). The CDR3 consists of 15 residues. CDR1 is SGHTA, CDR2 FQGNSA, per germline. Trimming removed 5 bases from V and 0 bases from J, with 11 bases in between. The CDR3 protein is CASSLRDISGNTIYF. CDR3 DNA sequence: TGTGCCAGCAGCCTTCGGGACATCTCTGGAAACACCATATATTTT.

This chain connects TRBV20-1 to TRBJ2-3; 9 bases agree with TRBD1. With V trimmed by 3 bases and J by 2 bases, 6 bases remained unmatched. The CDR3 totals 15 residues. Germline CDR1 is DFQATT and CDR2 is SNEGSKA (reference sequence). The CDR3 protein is CSASHGQGYTDTQYF. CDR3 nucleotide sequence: TGCAGTGCTAGTCACGGACAGGGGTACACAGATACGCAGTATTTT.

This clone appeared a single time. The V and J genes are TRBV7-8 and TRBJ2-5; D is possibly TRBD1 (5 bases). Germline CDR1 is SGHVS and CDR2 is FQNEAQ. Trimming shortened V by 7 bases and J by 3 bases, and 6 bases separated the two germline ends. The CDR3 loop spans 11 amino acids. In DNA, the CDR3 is TGTGCCAGCACCAGGGAAGAGACCCAGTACTTC. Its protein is CASTREETQYF.

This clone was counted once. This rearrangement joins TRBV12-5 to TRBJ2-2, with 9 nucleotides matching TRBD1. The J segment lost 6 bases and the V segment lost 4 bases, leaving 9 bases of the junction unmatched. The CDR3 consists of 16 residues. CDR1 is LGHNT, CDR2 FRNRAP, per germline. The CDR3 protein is CASGWRGTGSPGELFF. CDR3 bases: TGTGCTAGTGGTTGGAGGGGGACAGGGTCGCCCGGGGAGCTGTTTTTT.

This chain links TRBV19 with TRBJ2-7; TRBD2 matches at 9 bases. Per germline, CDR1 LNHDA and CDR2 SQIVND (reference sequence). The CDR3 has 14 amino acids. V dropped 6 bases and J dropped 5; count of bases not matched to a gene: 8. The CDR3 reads CASRTSGFLDEQYF. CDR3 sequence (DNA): TGTGCCAGTAGGACTAGCGGCTTTCTGGACGAGCAGTACTTC.

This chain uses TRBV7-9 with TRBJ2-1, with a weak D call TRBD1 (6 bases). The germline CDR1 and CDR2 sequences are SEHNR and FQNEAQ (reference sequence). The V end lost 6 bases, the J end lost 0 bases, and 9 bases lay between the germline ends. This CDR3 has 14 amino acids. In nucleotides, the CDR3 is TGTGCCAGCAGGGACAGCAGCTCCTACAATGAGCAGTTCTTC. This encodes CASRDSSSYNEQFF.

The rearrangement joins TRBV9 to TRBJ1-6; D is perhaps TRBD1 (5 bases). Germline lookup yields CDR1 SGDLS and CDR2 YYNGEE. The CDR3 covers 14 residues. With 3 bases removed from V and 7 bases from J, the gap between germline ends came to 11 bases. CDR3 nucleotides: TGTGCCAGCAGCGGTGACAGATTGAATTCACCCCTCCACTTT. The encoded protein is CASSGDRLNSPLHF.

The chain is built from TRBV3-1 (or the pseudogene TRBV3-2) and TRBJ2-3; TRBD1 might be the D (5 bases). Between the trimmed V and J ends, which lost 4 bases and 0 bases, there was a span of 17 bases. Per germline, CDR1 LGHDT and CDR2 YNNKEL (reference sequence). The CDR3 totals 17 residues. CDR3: CASSLLWGGTSTDTQYF. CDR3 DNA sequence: TGTGCCAGCAGCCTCCTTTGGGGCGGTACTAGCACAGATACGCAGTATTTT.

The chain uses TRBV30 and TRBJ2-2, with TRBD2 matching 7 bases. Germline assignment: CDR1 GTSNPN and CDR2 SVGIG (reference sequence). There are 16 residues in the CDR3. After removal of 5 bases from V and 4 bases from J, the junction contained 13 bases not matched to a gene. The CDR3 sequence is CAWGTIRSSGTGELFF. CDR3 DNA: TGTGCCTGGGGGACTATACGGTCCTCGGGCACCGGGGAGCTGTTTTTT.

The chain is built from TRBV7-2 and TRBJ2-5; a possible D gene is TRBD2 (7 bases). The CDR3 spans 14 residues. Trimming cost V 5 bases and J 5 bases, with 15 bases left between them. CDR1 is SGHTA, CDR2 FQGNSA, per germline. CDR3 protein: CASSPGGGMETQYF. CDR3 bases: TGTGCCAGCAGCCCCGGCGGGGGCATGGAGACCCAGTACTTC.

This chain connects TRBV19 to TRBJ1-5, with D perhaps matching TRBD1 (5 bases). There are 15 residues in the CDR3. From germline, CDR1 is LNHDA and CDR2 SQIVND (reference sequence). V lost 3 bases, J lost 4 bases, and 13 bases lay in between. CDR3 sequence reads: CASSIERGGNQPQHF. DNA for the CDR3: TGTGCCAGTAGTATCGAAAGGGGTGGGAATCAGCCCCAGCATTTT.

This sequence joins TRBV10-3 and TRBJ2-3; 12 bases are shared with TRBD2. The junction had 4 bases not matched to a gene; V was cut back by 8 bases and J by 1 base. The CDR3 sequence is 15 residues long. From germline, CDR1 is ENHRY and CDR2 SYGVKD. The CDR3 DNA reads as TGTGCCATCCAAAGGACTAGCGGGGGCACAGATACGCAGTATTTT. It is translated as CAIQRTSGGTDTQYF.

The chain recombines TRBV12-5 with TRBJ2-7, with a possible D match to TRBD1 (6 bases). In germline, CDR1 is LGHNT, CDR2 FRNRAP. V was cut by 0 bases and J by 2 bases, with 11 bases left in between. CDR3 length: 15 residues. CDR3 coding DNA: TGTGCTAGTGGTTTGGTCGGGACACTCGCCTACGAGCAGTACTTC. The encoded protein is CASGLVGTLAYEQYF.